This TCR beta chain originates from a study of shared clonotypes between healthy human individuals. The CDR3 is 13 amino acids. V was clipped by 7 bases and J by 4 bases; unmatched bases: 4. Germline V gene sequence: CDR1 SQVTM, CDR2 ANQGSEA. Naive CD8 cells were CD45RO-negative, positively selected for CCR7, excluding terminally differentiated effector memory CD45RA+ cells. Only Caucasian adults living in Nashville, Tennessee made up the donor group. TCRdb's table, derived via immunoSEQ multiplex PCR, lists solely in-frame clones and lacks some. The sample shows around 700,000 clones, 92% of them seen only once.

The V gene is TRBV29-1, the J gene TRBJ2-1, with 10 bases lining up with TRBD1. Source material: naive CD8+ T cells sorted from blood. This TCR was sampled from a man younger than 45 in good health. CDR3 protein: CSGTGGNYNEQFF. In nucleotides, the CDR3 is TGCAGCGGGACAGGGGGGAATTACAATGAGCAGTTCTTC.